These 12 T cell receptor beta chains were all obtained from the same sample, sequenced in a study of control samples from healthy donors and cancer patients. Measured with immunoSEQ multiplex PCR; TCRdb has only the in-frame clones, and not every one. The data hold 95,000 to 150,000 clones, with around 86% observed a single time. The sample taken for sequencing was blood. Receptor source: a man aged 40-49 years in good health.

The chain employs TRBV5-1 and TRBJ1-1, with 8 bases fitting TRBD1. Germline CDR1 reads SGHRS; CDR2 reads YFSETQ. This CDR3 spans 17 amino acids. The trim removed 3 bases at V and 2 bases at J, leaving 12 bases unmatched. Here the CDR3 DNA reads TGCGCCAGCAGCTGGACCGGGACAGGTAACGATAACACTGAAGCTTTCTTT. Translation gives CASSWTGTGNDNTEAFF.

The chain links TRBV5-1 to TRBJ2-7; 7 bases fit TRBD2. There are 14 residues in the CDR3. Per the germline V gene, CDR1 is SGHRS and CDR2 is YFSETQ. With 4 bases clipped from V and 6 bases from J, the junction kept 10 bases outside the gene matches. CDR3 region: CASSPRWGGSEQYF. As DNA, the CDR3 is TGCGCCAGCAGCCCCCGTTGGGGAGGGTCCGAGCAGTACTTC.

The V call is TRBV27, the J call TRBJ2-7; tentatively, D is TRBD2 (6 bases). The CDR3 runs to 13 residues. The germline V and J ends were trimmed by 6 bases and 7 bases, with 16 bases remaining between them. Germline-derived CDR1 and CDR2 are MNHEY and SMNVEV (reference sequence). CDR3 bases: TGTGCCAGCAGCCCCCGGGAGCAGCGGGAGCAGTACTTC. Residues: CASSPREQREQYF.

This chain's CDR3 is CATGMRPTGGEQFF. CDR3 nucleotides: TGTGCCACCGGAATGAGGCCCACCGGCGGTGAGCAGTTCTTC. The chain recombines TRBV2 with TRBJ2-1; D call uncertain. This CDR3 has 14 residues. Germline V gives CDR1 SNHLY, CDR2 FYNNEI. V was shortened by 10 bases and J by 9 bases, with 22 bases between the two germline ends.

The V gene is TRBV7-9, the J gene TRBJ2-3; D gene uncertain. The CDR3 has 11 amino acids. Trimming pared 7 bases from V and 3 bases from J, leaving 5 bases between. CDR1 SEHNR and CDR2 FQNEAQ come from the germline V gene (reference sequence). The CDR3 DNA is TGTGCCAGCACCGGGACAGATACGCAGTATTTT. Protein product: CASTGTDTQYF.

The CDR3 region is CASSSKFFQYF. The CDR3 DNA reads as TGTGCCAGCAGCTCTAAATTCTTCCAGTACTTC. The J gene is TRBJ2-7, the V gene TRBV7-8; D unresolved. Germline loops: CDR1 SGHVS, CDR2 FQNEAQ. Trimming took off 4 bases at V and 10 bases at J, with 11 bases between the two ends. This CDR3 region has 11 residues.

The genes are TRBV19 and TRBJ1-1, with 8 bases lining up with TRBD1. Germline V lookup: CDR1 LNHDA, CDR2 SQIVND (reference sequence). The V and J ends lost 4 bases and 0 bases, in that order; junction bases with no gene match: 13. The CDR3 loop spans 18 amino acids. In DNA form, the CDR3 reads TGTGCCAGTAGTAGCCGGAGACAGGGGCTTCTTATGAACACTGAAGCTTTCTTT. This gives the protein CASSSRRQGLLMNTEAFF.

The chain uses TRBV7-2 and TRBJ1-3; TRBD1 might be the D (5 bases). Germline values: CDR1 SGHTA, CDR2 FQGNSA. The CDR3 consists of 18 residues. V shed 1 base and J shed 1 base, with 17 bases lying between them. The CDR3, as DNA: TGTGCCAGCAGCTTAGTTGGTATCGGCAGGGAGTCTGGAAACACCATATATTTT. It specifies CASSLVGIGRESGNTIYF.

The chain has TRBV19 and TRBJ2-1; D is unresolved. CDR3 size: 13 residues. V lost 8 bases, J lost 0 bases, and 8 bases lay in between. CDR1 is LNHDA, CDR2 SQIVND, per germline (reference sequence). CDR3 region: CASRFSSYNEQFF. Here the CDR3 DNA reads TGTGCCAGTCGGTTCAGCTCCTACAATGAGCAGTTCTTC.

For the CDR3, the DNA is TGTGCCAGCAGCTTGAGTCCAGGGGACACTGAAGCTTTCTTT. Its translation: CASSLSPGDTEAFF. The chain joins TRBV5-6 to TRBJ1-1; maybe TRBD1 (6 bases). V lost 1 base and J 3 bases, leaving 10 bases between the germline ends. This CDR3 spans 14 amino acids. Per the germline V gene, CDR1 is SGHDT and CDR2 is YYEEEE.

The V call is TRBV4-3, the J call TRBJ1-5; no clear D. CDR3 size: 13 residues. Per germline, CDR1 LGHNA and CDR2 YSLEER. V shed 1 base and J shed 4 bases, with 5 bases lying between them. The CDR3 DNA reads as TGCGCCAGCAGCCAAGGGGAGAATCAGCCCCAGCATTTT. Its protein is CASSQGENQPQHF.

The chain carries TRBV10-2 and TRBJ1-5; 8 positions agree with TRBD1. The CDR3 length is 14 residues. J gave up 3 bases and V 8 bases, and 6 bases lay outside the gene matches. The germline V gene encodes CDR1 WSHSY and CDR2 SAAADI. DNA for the CDR3: TGCGCCAGCGTACAGGGGGAGGACAATCAGCCCCAGCATTTT. Its translation: CASVQGEDNQPQHF.